The rows below give T cell receptor beta chains drawn from one sample of a study of OX40 agonist ivuxolimab in advanced cancers. Clones were sequenced by immunoSEQ multiplex PCR, and TCRdb holds only the in-frame ones, with some missing. Of 65,000 to 95,000 clones in the sample, roughly nine tenths are singletons; the top ten hold 9% to 10%. The sequencing used CD4+ or CD8+ T cells sorted from blood, collected in a trial of the OX40 agonist ivuxolimab. The origin of the receptors is an adult with an advanced solid tumor such as melanoma, head and neck, liver or kidney cancer. CDR3s include the opening cysteine and the closing phenylalanine or tryptophan. D genes are given only for firm matches. Size is omitted from some rows. Given values are once, few, many or a class for expanded clones.

size,D,J,V,CDR3,DNA
-,TRBD1,TRBJ1-2,TRBV18,CASSRTGDDGYTF,TGTGCCAGCTCGCGCACAGGGGACGATGGCTACACCTTC
-,TRBD1,TRBJ2-2,TRBV5-1,CASGPLAAGGSGELFF,TGCGCCAGCGGACCCTTGGCGGCAGGGGGCTCCGGGGAGCTGTTTTTT
-,TRBD1,TRBJ2-7,TRBV5-1,CASSPVGTGGVQYF,TGCGCCAGCAGCCCGGTCGGGACAGGGGGCGTGCAGTACTTC
-,-,TRBJ2-5,TRBV7-3,CASSPSRGGETQYF,TGTGCCAGCAGCCCCTCGAGGGGCGGTGAGACCCAGTACTTC
-,-,TRBJ1-5,TRBV4-1,CASSQGGILPSYSNQPQHF,TGCGCCAGCAGCCAAGGGGGTATCCTCCCTAGCTATAGCAATCAGCCCCAGCATTTT
-,-,TRBJ2-1,TRBV9,CASSPPGYSSYNEQFF,TGTGCCAGCAGCCCCCCTGGGTACAGCTCCTACAATGAGCAGTTCTTC
-,-,TRBJ2-3,TRBV6-5,CASSYGLGIGRDTQYF,TGTGCCAGCAGTTACGGGTTAGGAATCGGGCGAGATACGCAGTATTTT
-,-,TRBJ1-3,TRBV7-8,CASSFSTATGNTIYF,TGTGCCAGCAGCTTCTCCACGGCGACTGGAAACACCATATATTTT
-,TRBD1,TRBJ1-5,TRBV6-1,CASVPGGTPFSPQHF,TGTGCCAGCGTACCAGGGGGCACCCCCTTCTCGCCCCAGCATTTT
-,TRBD2,TRBJ2-7,TRBV5-1,CASSLAPIQRGAGYEQYF,TGCGCCAGCAGCTTGGCCCCGATACAGCGGGGGGCCGGATACGAGCAGTACTTC
once,TRBD2,TRBJ2-5,TRBV2,CASSELGLAGRETQYF,TGTGCCAGCAGTGAGTTAGGCCTAGCGGGAAGGGAGACCCAGTACTTC
-,-,TRBJ1-5,TRBV29-1,CSPFHEASPSPSNQPQHF,TGCAGCCCCTTCCATGAGGCCTCACCCTCCCCGAGCAATCAGCCCCAGCATTTT
-,TRBD1,TRBJ2-7,TRBV7-9,CASSLRGQGSYEQYF,TGTGCCAGCAGCTTAAGAGGACAGGGGTCCTACGAGCAGTACTTC
once,-,TRBJ2-3,TRBV7-3,CASSPLKATDTQYF,TGTGCCAGCAGCCCCTTAAAAGCGACAGATACGCAGTATTTT
-,TRBD2,TRBJ2-1,TRBV5-4,CASSFGTSGHNEQFF,TGTGCCAGCAGCTTTGGGACTAGCGGCCACAATGAGCAGTTCTTC
-,TRBD2,TRBJ2-1,TRBV9,CASSPRLARSSYNEQFF,TGTGCCAGCAGCCCCCGACTAGCGCGTAGCTCCTACAATGAGCAGTTCTTC
-,TRBD1,TRBJ1-4,TRBV15,CATSGRTGWEEKLFF,TGTGCCACCAGCGGCCGGACAGGGTGGGAGGAAAAACTGTTTTTT
-,TRBD1,TRBJ2-3,TRBV5-1,CASSSVPGQGHTDTQYF,TGCGCCAGCAGCTCCGTCCCGGGACAGGGCCACACAGATACGCAGTATTTT
-,-,TRBJ1-5,TRBV5-1,CASSLNVGQPQHF,TGCGCCAGCAGCTTGAACGTAGGTCAGCCCCAGCATTTT
-,-,TRBJ2-3,TRBV18,CASSPRVADTQYF,TGTGCCAGCTCACCAAGAGTTGCGGATACGCAGTATTTT
-,TRBD1,TRBJ2-5,TRBV28,CASSSNPGQGAQETQYF,TGTGCCAGCAGTTCTAATCCCGGACAGGGGGCCCAAGAGACCCAGTACTTC
-,TRBD2,TRBJ2-5,TRBV18,CASSPGLAGVGETQYF,TGTGCCAGCTCACCAGGACTAGCGGGAGTGGGAGAGACCCAGTACTTC
-,-,TRBJ2-3,TRBV7-9,CASSLLPLTNTDTQYF,TGTGCCAGCAGCCTCCTACCCCTGACAAACACAGATACGCAGTATTTT
-,TRBD2,TRBJ2-6,TRBV5-1,CASSTGLAAAPSGANVPTF,TGCGCCAGCAGCACCGGACTAGCAGCCGCTCCCTCTGGGGCCAACGTCCCGACTTTC
-,-,TRBJ1-1,TRBV9,CASSGRDLLRTEAFF,TGTGCCAGCAGCGGCCGGGACCTCTTGAGAACTGAAGCTTTCTTT
once,TRBD2,TRBJ2-5,TRBV4-1,CASSQDTASGSETQYF,TGCGCCAGCAGCCAAGATACGGCTAGCGGGAGTGAGACCCAGTACTTC
-,-,TRBJ2-7,TRBV4-1,CASSQDPTGVREQYF,TGCGCCAGCAGCCAAGATCCGACCGGGGTACGCGAGCAGTACTTC
-,-,TRBJ2-5,TRBV7-2,CASVDPRGVETQYF,TGTGCCAGCGTGGACCCCCGAGGGGTGGAGACCCAGTACTTC
-,-,TRBJ2-3,TRBV7-2,CASSSRRTDTQYF,TGTGCCAGCAGCTCCCGACGCACAGATACGCAGTATTTC
-,-,TRBJ2-7,TRBV7-3,CASSLPELSYEQYF,TGTGCCAGCAGCTTACCGGAGTTGTCCTACGAGCAGTACTTC
once,TRBD2,TRBJ2-5,TRBV7-3,CASSLMPSGYQETQYF,TGTGCCAGCAGCTTAATGCCTAGCGGGTACCAAGAGACCCAGTACTTC
-,-,TRBJ1-2,TRBV7-2,CASSLGGRGNYGYTF,TGTGCCAGCAGCTTAGGCGGCAGGGGTAACTATGGCTACACCTTC